These 9 T cell receptor beta chains originate from one sample sequenced in a study of T cell repertoires in cytomegalovirus infection (dated by TCRdb to between 2019 and 2020). Sequenced using an Illumina HiSeq 1500. TCRdb handled the public reads itself, with Q25 trimming in fastp and clone calling in MiXCR, and kept productive beta chains. Records with the same CDR3 protein are collapsed into one entry carrying the most frequent genes and DNA. For this sample the table gives about 220,000 distinct CDR3 sequences, of which around 40% were detected only once. Roughly three fifths of the sample goes to the ten largest clones. Their antigens remain unidentified. Taken with the paper, the label for treatment or condition translates to: in vitro stimulation with specific CMV peptide epitopes to enrich CMV-specific T cells. Source: CD8+ T cells from cultured PBMCs, taken from culture after CMV antigen stimulation. These receptors were taken from a human donor in good health (CMV status not recorded). Some clones in this sample may be carry-over from other donors' samples.

Only a few counts were recorded for this clonotype. The CDR3 loop is CASSPPSIRQETQYF. CDR3 DNA: TGTGCCAGCAGCCCCCCGAGCATTCGACAAGAGACCCAGTACTTC. V usage is TRBV7-9 and J usage is TRBJ2-5; D is uncertain. Trimming took off 5 bases at V and 2 bases at J, with 15 bases between the two ends. Looked up from germline, CDR1 is SEHNR and CDR2 is FQNEAQ (reference sequence). The CDR3 runs to 15 residues.

This clonotype was detected many times. The CDR3 sequence: CASSLTLGTVNTGELFF. The DNA of the CDR3 is TGTGCCAGCAGCCTGACCCTTGGGACGGTGAACACCGGGGAGCTGTTTTTT. The chain recombines TRBV12-3 or TRBV12-4 with TRBJ2-2, with D perhaps given as TRBD1 or TRBD2 (5 bases each). Trimming removed 6 bases at V and 1 base at J, with 18 bases between. CDR3 length: 17 residues.

This clonotype was counted ten times or more. V is TRBV7-8 and J is TRBJ2-2, with D hard to call. V was shortened by 4 bases and J by 8 bases, with 11 bases between the two germline ends. The germline V gene encodes CDR1 SGHVS and CDR2 FQNEAQ. The CDR3 loop spans 13 amino acids. The chain's CDR3 is CASSSGAGGELFF. CDR3 DNA: TGTGCCAGCAGCTCCGGTGCTGGGGGGGAGCTGTTTTTT.

The chain has TRBV6-5 and TRBJ2-5; 7 bases agree with TRBD1. Losses at the gene ends were 5 bases for V and 1 base for J; bases not matched to a gene: 7. CDR1 and CDR2 from the germline V gene are MNHEY and SVGAGI. The CDR3 is made up of 15 amino acids. CDR3 in amino acids: CASSLGGPPQETQYF. The CDR3, as DNA: TGTGCCAGCAGTCTAGGGGGCCCGCCCCAAGAGACCCAGTACTTC.

The CDR3 DNA reads as TGCGCCAGCAGCTCGGCACAGGGGGCGGAAGATACGCAGTATTTT. Translated, it gives CASSSAQGAEDTQYF. The rearrangement joins TRBV5-1 to TRBJ2-3, with 9 bases identical to TRBD1. Germline loops: CDR1 SGHRS, CDR2 YFSETQ. After removal of 3 bases from V and 5 bases from J, the junction contained 7 bases not matched to a gene. The CDR3 extends over 15 amino acids.

This chain links TRBV3-1 with TRBJ2-5; 12 nucleotides align to TRBD2. The length of the CDR3 is 18 residues. Germline V gene data show CDR1 as LGHDT and CDR2 as YNNKEL (reference sequence). Trimming took 4 bases from V and 0 from J; bases not matched to a gene: 9. The CDR3 reads CASSLRTSGDTNQETQYF. In DNA, the CDR3 is TGTGCCAGCAGCCTTCGGACTAGCGGGGATACCAACCAAGAGACCCAGTACTTC.

This chain joins TRBV27 and TRBJ1-4; no reliable D call. CDR3 length: 15 residues. Trimming cost V 3 bases and J 5 bases, with 13 bases left between them. CDR1 is MNHEY, CDR2 SMNVEV, per germline (reference sequence). CDR3 bases: TGTGCCAGCAGTTTGGGTAGTGCCCTGAATGAAAAACTGTTTTTT. Amino acid sequence: CASSLGSALNEKLFF.

This clonotype turned up a few times. The V and J genes are TRBV7-2 and TRBJ2-3; TRBD1 is a possible D gene (5 bases). The germline CDR1 and CDR2 sequences are SGHTA and FQGNSA. There are 17 residues in the CDR3. Trimming removed 4 bases from V and 4 bases from J, with 21 bases in between. Here the CDR3 reads CASSSMGPWRGPDTQYF. CDR3 bases: TGTGCCAGCAGCTCCATGGGGCCTTGGAGAGGCCCAGATACGCAGTATTTT.

This clonotype has more than one count but fewer than ten. The chain recombines TRBV6-1 with TRBJ2-5, with 7 bases identical to TRBD1. Germline V gives CDR1 MNHNS, CDR2 SASEGT. V lost 6 bases to trimming and J lost 1 base; unmatched junction nucleotides: 5. This CDR3 is built from 14 residues. DNA for the CDR3: TGTGCCAGCAGCGCCGACAGGGTCCAAGAGACCCAGTACTTC. Translated, it gives CASSADRVQETQYF.